Listed below are T cell receptor beta chains from one sample, sequenced in a study of blood T cell repertoires in COVID-19. Sequenced by immunoSEQ multiplex PCR; TCRdb stores in-frame clones only, minus some. The table lists fewer than 500,000 clones, around 87% of them singletons. The sample was PBMCs or T cells enriched from blood (not recorded which). The receptors here all came from a man aged 25-45 years who had recovered from COVID-19. CDR3s leave out the opening cysteine and the closing phenylalanine or tryptophan. Fields, in order: V gene, J gene, CDR3 protein.

v_gene: TRBV2; j_gene: TRBJ2-7; CDR3aa: ASSVSTGEY
v_gene: TRBV5-1; j_gene: TRBJ2-1; CDR3aa: ASSWAANSYNEQF
v_gene: TRBV19; j_gene: TRBJ2-3; CDR3aa: ASRQGTDTQY
v_gene: TRBV7-2; j_gene: TRBJ1-2; CDR3aa: ASIGQAWGYGYT
v_gene: TRBV5-1; j_gene: TRBJ1-1; CDR3aa: ASSSQDSGNTEAF
v_gene: TRBV6-2/TRBV6-3; j_gene: TRBJ2-3; CDR3aa: ASRSGTSGTDTQY
v_gene: TRBV18; j_gene: TRBJ1-3; CDR3aa: ASSRLTGIGNTIY
v_gene: TRBV19; j_gene: TRBJ1-5; CDR3aa: ASTPPGGGNQPQH
v_gene: TRBV28; j_gene: TRBJ1-2; CDR3aa: ASSLEGWYGYT
v_gene: TRBV12-3/TRBV12-4; j_gene: TRBJ2-7; CDR3aa: ASSLTAGYEQY
v_gene: TRBV5-1; j_gene: TRBJ2-3; CDR3aa: ASSSAEAPDTQY
v_gene: TRBV5-1; j_gene: TRBJ2-1; CDR3aa: ASSTPGQDYNEQF
v_gene: TRBV12-5; j_gene: TRBJ2-2; CDR3aa: ASGLIGMNTGELF
v_gene: TRBV10-3; j_gene: TRBJ1-2; CDR3aa: AISESEGAHGYT
v_gene: TRBV2; j_gene: TRBJ1-5; CDR3aa: ASSALQGELMSQH
v_gene: TRBV18; j_gene: TRBJ1-2; CDR3aa: ASSSESGGLHGYT
v_gene: TRBV6-5; j_gene: TRBJ1-6; CDR3aa: ASSQGINSPLH
v_gene: TRBV3-1/TRBV3-2; j_gene: TRBJ2-3; CDR3aa: ASSQESRGLAGGPRTDTQY
v_gene: TRBV6-5; j_gene: TRBJ2-1; CDR3aa: ASSYSFGTGNNEQF
v_gene: TRBV4-3; j_gene: TRBJ1-1; CDR3aa: ASSQTQGDTEAF
v_gene: TRBV2; j_gene: TRBJ1-1; CDR3aa: ASRENPKAF
v_gene: TRBV5-1; j_gene: TRBJ1-2; CDR3aa: ASSLEGWTANYGYT
v_gene: TRBV30; j_gene: TRBJ2-5; CDR3aa: AQARGAETQY
v_gene: TRBV5-5; j_gene: TRBJ1-1; CDR3aa: ASSLAGRDMNTEAF
v_gene: TRBV7-9; j_gene: TRBJ1-3; CDR3aa: ASSPDRQGSGNTIY